This T cell receptor beta chain originates from a study of read filtering for tumor transcriptome and immune sequencing. General observations from the study: Single-read clonotypes: roughly 80% of IR-seq clonotypes (about 3.5% of reads), 74.6% of RNA-seq clonotypes (under 50% of reads). Dropping single-read clonotypes raised IR-seq and RNA-seq shared-clonotype correlation. The CD138-negative fraction was mixed bone marrow immune cells, not pure T cells.

This library used around 0.4 ug RNA and molecular barcoded adaptors spanning alpha/delta and beta/gamma chains. MiXCR, applied by TCRdb to the reads, yields one record per CDR3 protein. This sample has about 130,000 distinct CDR3 sequences, with under 15% found just once. As regards this clonotype: The antigen is undetermined.

The CDR3 is 14 residues long. Germline V gene lookup returns CDR1 SQVTM and CDR2 ANQGSEA. V trimming: 7 bases; J trimming: 2 bases; junction bases outside the gene matches: 7. This sequence was found in a donor at least 40 years old with multiple myeloma. Input material: a population of CD138-negative cells sorted from bone marrow. The V call is TRBV29-1, the J call TRBJ2-1; TRBD1 agrees at 8 bases. The CDR3 here is CSGKDRETYNEQFF. The CDR3 DNA follows: TGCAGCGGGAAGGACAGGGAGACCTACAATGAGCAGTTCTTC.